A selection of T cell receptor beta chains follows, all from one sample in a study of cytomegalovirus exposure and HLA in healthy donors. The assay was immunoSEQ multiplex PCR, and TCRdb's table has in-frame clones only and misses some. The sample records 220,000 or so clones, approximately 80% being singletons. The sequencing input was PBMCs. The receptors were sampled from a man aged 50 to 60 in good health and CMV-seronegative. The CDR3 runs from the conserved cysteine through the conserved F or W. Fields, in order: clone size, J gene, V gene, D gene, CDR3 protein, CDR3 DNA. D genes are given only for firm matches. Not all rows give a size; the values are once, few, many and, for expanded clones, a class.

. | TRBJ2-7 | TRBV18 | . | CASSPSGSYEQYF | TGTGCCAGCTCACCAAGCGGATCCTACGAGCAGTACTTC
. | TRBJ1-1 | TRBV19 | . | CASSYRLGEAFF | TGTGCCAGTAGTTACCGACTTGGGGAAGCTTTCTTT
. | TRBJ1-4 | TRBV28 | . | CASRGGLLGLFF | TGTGCCAGCAGAGGGGGTCTATTAGGACTGTTTTTT
. | TRBJ2-1 | TRBV19 | TRBD2 | CASSISNSGKYYNEQFF | TGTGCCAGTAGTATAAGCAACAGCGGGAAATACTACAATGAGCAGTTCTTC
. | TRBJ1-1 | TRBV29-1 | . | CSVVTEGTGNTEAFF | TGCAGCGTTGTTACGGAGGGGACTGGGAACACTGAAGCTTTCTTT
. | TRBJ1-1 | TRBV27 | TRBD1 | CASTGDRDFFAEAFF | TGTGCCAGCACCGGTGACAGGGACTTTTTCGCTGAAGCTTTCTTT
. | TRBJ2-5 | TRBV30 | . | CAWSVGRGGETQYF | TGTGCCTGGAGTGTGGGCAGGGGAGGGGAGACCCAGTACTTC
. | TRBJ2-7 | TRBV29-1 | TRBD1 | CSAMDRAGGSYEQYF | TGCAGCGCCATGGACAGGGCAGGTGGCTCCTACGAGCAGTACTTC
. | TRBJ2-5 | TRBV19 | TRBD1 | CASSDWDRGETQYF | TGTGCCAGTAGTGATTGGGACAGGGGTGAGACCCAGTACTTC
. | TRBJ2-3 | TRBV7-2 | TRBD2 | CASSSRLAGGGADTQYF | TGTGCCAGCAGCTCGCGGCTAGCGGGAGGGGGGGCAGATACGCAGTATTTT
. | TRBJ2-3 | TRBV6-5 | . | CASSPPADTQYF | TGTGCCAGCAGTCCTCCGGCAGATACGCAGTATTTT
. | TRBJ1-2 | TRBV6-4 | TRBD1 | CASSAGRTGNSGYTF | TGTGCCAGCAGTGCTGGCAGGACAGGGAACTCTGGCTACACCTTC
. | TRBJ2-5 | TRBV11-2 | TRBD1 | CASSLGQGAKETQYF | TGTGCCAGCAGCCTCGGACAGGGGGCGAAGGAGACCCAGTACTTC
. | TRBJ2-2 | TRBV28 | . | CASSRARLTGELFF | TGTGCCAGCAGTAGAGCCAGGCTGACCGGGGAGCTGTTTTTT
. | TRBJ2-5 | TRBV28 | . | CASRSRASRETQYF | TGTGCCAGCAGGAGCAGGGCTAGTCGGGAGACCCAGTACTTC
. | TRBJ1-6 | TRBV7-9 | . | CASSSDSNSPLHF | TGTGCCAGCAGCTCAGACAGTAATTCACCCCTCCACTTT
. | TRBJ1-4 | TRBV10-3 | TRBD1 | CAIKGTVREKLFF | TGTGCCATCAAGGGGACAGTTCGTGAAAAACTGTTTTTT
once | TRBJ1-1 | TRBV20-1 | . | CTPGRNTEAFF | TGCACCCCGGGGAGGAACACTGAAGCTTTCTTT
few | TRBJ2-2 | TRBV11-2 | . | CASSPRGRNGELFF | TGTGCCAGCAGCCCGCGGGGGCGGAACGGGGAGCTGTTTTTT
. | TRBJ2-1 | TRBV7-9 | TRBD2 | CASSAGTSFHHEQFF | TGTGCCAGCAGCGCCGGGACTAGTTTCCACCATGAGCAGTTCTTC
. | TRBJ1-5 | TRBV6-1 | TRBD1 | CASSVRQGEGPQHF | TGTGCCAGCAGTGTAAGGCAGGGGGAAGGGCCCCAGCATTTT
. | TRBJ2-3 | TRBV5-6 | TRBD2 | CTSSLGAGVSTDTQYF | TGTACCAGCAGCTTGGGAGCGGGAGTTAGCACAGATACGCAGTATTTT
few | TRBJ2-1 | TRBV4-1 | TRBD1 | CASSQSQRGLTYNEQFF | TGCGCCAGCAGCCAGTCCCAAAGGGGGCTGACCTACAATGAGCAGTTCTTC
. | TRBJ2-7 | TRBV6-1 | . | CASTPRWTDYEQYF | TGTGCCAGCACCCCCCGATGGACAGACTACGAGCAGTACTTC
once | TRBJ1-1 | TRBV18 | . | CASSSYPGPNTEAFF | TGTGCCAGCTCGAGTTATCCAGGGCCGAACACTGAAGCTTTCTTT
few | TRBJ1-4 | TRBV5-4 | . | CASSPQGSNEKLFF | TGTGCCAGCAGCCCTCAGGGGAGTAATGAAAAACTGTTTTTT
. | TRBJ1-2 | TRBV6-1 | . | CASSEGGRGGGYTF | TGTGCCAGCAGTGAAGGAGGGCGGGGGGGTGGCTACACCTTC
. | TRBJ2-7 | TRBV15 | TRBD1 | CATSRPGQDYEQYF | TGTGCCACCAGCAGGCCGGGACAGGACTACGAGCAGTACTTC
few | TRBJ2-7 | TRBV5-1 | . | CASSFHGETYEQYF | TGCGCCAGCAGCTTTCACGGTGAGACCTACGAGCAGTACTTC
. | TRBJ2-3 | TRBV6-5 | TRBD2 | CASSRASGTGDTQYF | TGTGCCAGCAGCCGGGCTAGCGGGACGGGGGATACGCAGTATTTT
. | TRBJ1-5 | TRBV9 | . | CASSVSDKHQPQHF | TGTGCCAGCAGCGTTTCGGACAAACATCAGCCCCAGCATTTT
once | TRBJ2-3 | TRBV5-1 | TRBD1 | CASSLPGQGLDTQYF | TGCGCCAGCAGCTTACCGGGACAGGGGCTAGATACGCAGTATTTT
. | TRBJ1-1 | TRBV30 | . | CAWSPLSGEAFF | TGTGCCTGGAGTCCTCTCTCAGGTGAAGCTTTCTTT
once | TRBJ2-4 | TRBV5-4 | . | CASSQSDTSGNIQYF | TGTGCCAGCAGCCAATCGGACACGTCCGGAAACATTCAGTACTTC
. | TRBJ2-7 | TRBV19 | TRBD2 | CASSPAGLAYEQYF | TGTGCCAGTAGTCCGGCGGGACTAGCGTACGAGCAGTACTTC
. | TRBJ2-3 | TRBV6-6 | . | CASSGFGSTDTQYF | TGTGCCAGCAGTGGATTCGGGAGCACAGATACGCAGTATTTT
. | TRBJ2-7 | TRBV7-9 | TRBD1 | CASSFDRGMVEQYF | TGTGCCAGCAGCTTCGACAGGGGGATGGTCGAGCAGTACTTC
once | TRBJ2-7 | TRBV5-4 | TRBD2 | CASSLAGISYEQYF | TGTGCCAGCAGCCTAGCGGGAATCTCCTACGAGCAGTACTTC
few | TRBJ2-5 | TRBV19 | TRBD2 | CASKGTSGWVHQETQYF | TGTGCCAGTAAGGGGACTAGCGGGTGGGTACACCAAGAGACCCAGTACTTC
. | TRBJ2-3 | TRBV6-6 | . | CASSYPSEADTQYF | TGTGCCAGCAGTTACCCGTCTGAGGCAGATACGCAGTATTTT
. | TRBJ1-4 | TRBV2 | . | CASNRGNEKLFF | TGTGCCAGCAATAGGGGAAATGAAAAACTGTTTTTT
. | TRBJ2-7 | TRBV18 | . | CASSPPGQGYEQYF | TGTGCCAGCTCACCTCCGGGACAAGGCTACGAGCAGTACTTC
. | TRBJ2-7 | TRBV6-1 | TRBD2 | CASRLEIAGRLEQYF | TGTGCCAGCAGGCTGGAGATAGCGGGACGCCTCGAGCAGTACTTC
once | TRBJ2-7 | TRBV5-8 | TRBD1 | CASSSTGQGKHEQYF | TGTGCCAGCAGTTCAACGGGACAGGGTAAACACGAGCAGTACTTC
. | TRBJ2-3 | TRBV28 | . | CASSWRAGTDTQYF | TGTGCCAGCAGTTGGCGGGCCGGCACAGATACGCAGTATTTT
. | TRBJ2-7 | TRBV19 | TRBD1 | CASSAGQGNSYEQYF | TGTGCCAGTAGTGCAGGACAGGGGAACTCCTACGAGCAGTACTTC
. | TRBJ2-7 | TRBV6-5 | TRBD1 | CASSFGTGRSKNEQYF | TGTGCCAGCAGTTTCGGGACAGGACGAAGTAAGAACGAGCAGTACTTC
. | TRBJ1-4 | TRBV2 | TRBD1 | CASSEIRTGERTNEKLFF | TGTGCCAGCAGTGAGATAAGGACAGGGGAGCGGACTAATGAAAAACTGTTTTTT
. | TRBJ2-5 | TRBV28 | . | CASSLMRLTGETQYF | TGTGCCAGCAGTTTAATGAGACTGACGGGGGAGACCCAGTACTTC
. | TRBJ2-1 | TRBV30 | TRBD2 | CAWSVPLRVAGLPYNEQFF | TGTGCCTGGAGTGTACCTCTGAGAGTAGCGGGACTCCCCTACAATGAGCAGTTCTTC
. | TRBJ1-2 | TRBV28 | . | CASSSSPLLGGYTF | TGTGCCAGCAGTTCCAGCCCCCTCCTGGGCGGCTACACCTTC